One and the same sample provided the 8 T cell receptor beta chains below, sequenced in a study of T cell responses to AZD1222 COVID-19 vaccine. TCRdb keeps only in-frame clones here, not all; method: immunoSEQ multiplex PCR. The sample holds 140,000 to 150,000 clones; roughly 89% are singletons and the top ten take around 1.5%. The material sequenced was peripheral blood, taken 28 days after the second AZD1222 dose. The receptors come from an adult who received the AZD1222 COVID-19 vaccine.

V and J are TRBV29-1 and TRBJ2-5, with D possibly being TRBD1 (6 bases). Between the trimmed V and J ends, which lost 7 bases and 5 bases, there was a span of 14 bases. Per the germline V gene, CDR1 is SQVTM and CDR2 is ANQGSEA. This CDR3 comprises 12 residues. The CDR3: CSAEGESETQYF. The DNA of the CDR3 is TGCAGCGCTGAGGGGGAAAGCGAGACCCAGTACTTC.

The V and J genes are TRBV7-9 and TRBJ1-1; TRBD1 matches at 12 bases. J was trimmed by 5 bases and V by 5 bases; bases with no gene match: 9. CDR3 length: 16 residues. Germline V lookup: CDR1 SEHNR, CDR2 FQNEAQ (reference sequence). CDR3 sequence (DNA): TGTGCCAGCAGCGGCCGTCGGGACAGGGGGCTAACTGAAGCTTTCTTT. Translating gives CASSGRRDRGLTEAFF.

The genes are TRBV4-1 and TRBJ1-6, with TRBD1 identical over 8 bases. The CDR3 contains 16 residues. Trimming removed 1 base from V and 8 bases from J; junction bases left unmatched: 7. Germline loops: CDR1 MGHRA, CDR2 YSYEKL. The CDR3 protein is CASSQVRGREDSPLHF. The CDR3 coding sequence is TGCGCCAGCAGCCAAGTCAGGGGGCGCGAAGATTCACCCCTCCACTTT.

The rearrangement joins TRBV12-3 or TRBV12-4 to TRBJ1-2; no firm D call. There are 12 residues in the CDR3. The V and J ends lost 5 bases and 5 bases respectively, with 9 bases between them. This CDR3 reads CASSAGWYGYTF. CDR3 DNA sequence: TGTGCCAGCAGTGCGGGGTGGTATGGCTACACCTTC.

V is TRBV6-6 and J is TRBJ1-4; 7 positions match TRBD1. The CDR3 consists of 16 residues. Germline V CDR1 and CDR2: MNHNY, SVGAGI (reference sequence). Trimming cost V 0 bases and J 5 bases; bases outside gene matches: 6. As DNA, the CDR3 is TGTGCCAGCAGTTACTCGACAGGGCCCGGCAATGAAAAACTGTTTTTT. Its protein is CASSYSTGPGNEKLFF.

This chain connects TRBV5-4 to TRBJ1-5; no firm D call. There are 12 residues in the CDR3. Germline V lookup: CDR1 SGHNT, CDR2 YYREEE (reference sequence). Trimming removed 10 bases at V and 5 bases at J, with 13 bases between. CDR3 bases: TGTGCCCCTTTAGGAGGAGATCAGCCCCAGCATTTT. Amino acid sequence: CAPLGGDQPQHF.

The gene calls are TRBV7-9 and TRBJ2-1; 15 bases align to TRBD2. Germline loops: CDR1 SEHNR, CDR2 FQNEAQ (reference sequence). The CDR3 sequence is 15 residues long. The V gene end was trimmed by 10 bases and the J gene end by 10 bases; junction bases not matched to a gene: 11. The CDR3 coding sequence is TGTGCCACCACCACTTCCGGGACTAGCGGGAGGGAGCAGTTCTTC. Its protein product is CATTTSGTSGREQFF.

The chain carries TRBV4-3 and TRBJ2-7; 10 nucleotides line up with TRBD1. J was trimmed by 4 bases and V by 4 bases; bases with no gene match: 1. The germline V gene has CDR1 LGHNA and CDR2 YSLEER. CDR3 length: 13 amino acids. CDR3 protein: CASSRGQGYEQYF. The CDR3 DNA sequence: TGCGCCAGCAGCCGGGGACAGGGGTACGAGCAGTACTTC.